This T cell receptor beta chain was obtained from a study of blood T cell repertoires in COVID-19. Study in general: The United States, Italy and Spain supplied acute and convalescent COVID-19 samples.

This clone has only one observation. The CDR3 is 16 residues long. Germline V gene sequence: CDR1 SGHRS, CDR2 YFSETQ. J lost 1 base, V lost 3 bases, and 5 bases had no gene match. Authors' methods: Estimation of nucleated cell counts relied on the amplification of reference gene primers. Profiling relied on immunoSEQ multiplex PCR, and the TCRdb table lists in-frame clones only, not all of them. D and trimming come from the DNA, and the V and J calls and clone size come from that table. The table has roughly 250,000 clones, approximately 90% seen once. Sequencing was done on a sample of peripheral blood. The receptor comes from a man under 40 with acute or convalescent COVID-19. The chain has TRBV5-1 and TRBJ2-3; TRBD2 matches at 10 bases. This CDR3 reads CASSSGGTSGTDTQYF. CDR3 bases: TGCGCCAGCAGCTCTGGTGGGACTAGCGGCACAGATACGCAGTATTTT.